This TCR beta chain was sequenced in a study of T cell changes during pregnancy in multiple sclerosis. This CDR3 is 15 amino acids long. The V and J ends lost 5 bases and 2 bases, in that order; junction bases with no gene match: 5. Germline CDR1 and CDR2: SSHAT and FNYEAQ (reference sequence). Method: immunoSEQ multiplex PCR; TCRdb's copy keeps in-frame clones and lacks some. The repertoire holds 65,000 to 85,000 clones, about 92% seen once, with 0.21% in the top ten. The material sequenced was CD4+ T cells from peripheral blood mononuclear cells, taken before pregnancy. The chain employs TRBV7-7 and TRBJ2-7; 11 bases map to TRBD2. This receptor was identified in a female donor with multiple sclerosis, enrolled in a pregnancy study. The CDR3 DNA reads as TGTGCCAGCAGCCCATATAGCGGGGGGGCCTACGAGCAGTACTTC. Encoded protein: CASSPYSGGAYEQYF.